One and the same sample provided the 28 T cell receptor beta chains below, sequenced in a study of blood T cells in healthy people across ages. A second PCR, run for roughly 7 to 11 cycles, used a sample-barcoded 5' primer plus a J-beta primer mix. TCRdb reprocessed the 5' RACE reads via MiXCR and lists one record per CDR3 protein. The repertoire has a few hundred thousand distinct CDR3 sequences, about 52% of them found once; the top ten carry under 60%. Sequencing was carried out using blood. These receptors originate from a man aged 55-75 years in good health.

This clonotype came up a few times. The rearrangement joins TRBV20-1 to TRBJ2-1; TRBD2 might be the D (5 bases). The CDR3 is 16 amino acids. Trimming took off 2 bases at V and 9 bases at J, with 23 bases between the two ends. CDR1 is DFQATT, CDR2 SNEGSKA, per germline (reference sequence). In DNA, the CDR3 is TGCAGTGCTAGAACTATTAGCGTAGTCCCCTCTGCTGAGCAGTTCTTC. This gives the protein CSARTISVVPSAEQFF.

In the case of this clonotype: Sequence at one end of the junction differs from germline and may be a read error. In DNA, the CDR3 is TGTGCCAGCAGCACCCGGACTAGCAAAGATACGCAGTATTTT. It translates to CASSTRTSKDTQYF. The chain joins TRBV7-2 to TRBJ2-3; TRBD2 matches 8 bases. The CDR3 is made up of 14 amino acids. Germline CDR1 reads SGHTA; CDR2 reads FQGNSA.

J is TRBJ2-5 and V is TRBV4-1; D uncertain. V was clipped by 1 base and J by 11 bases, with 14 bases between them. There are 13 residues in the CDR3. Germline assignment: CDR1 MGHRA and CDR2 YSYEKL. As DNA, the CDR3 is TGCGCCAGCAGCCAAGTAGGCAGGTACGCGCAGTACTTC. This codes for CASSQVGRYAQYF.

V is TRBV6-2 or TRBV6-3 and J is TRBJ2-3; the match to TRBD2 covers 9 bases. V was pared by 0 bases and J by 4 bases, with 5 bases of the junction left unmatched. The CDR3 contains 16 residues. CDR1 MNHEY and CDR2 SVGEGT come from the germline V gene. CDR3 nucleotide sequence: TGTGCCAGCAGTTACTCGGGACTAGCACATTCAGATACGCAGTATTTT. It is translated as CASSYSGLAHSDTQYF.

This chain uses TRBV10-2 with TRBJ2-5; possibly TRBD1 or TRBD2 for D (5 bases each). The CDR3 totals 13 residues. Trimming cost V 7 bases and J 5 bases, with 14 bases left between them. Germline CDR1 reads WSHSY; CDR2 reads SAAADI. Written as DNA, the CDR3 is TGCGCCAGCACCCGTTGGGACGGGGAGACCCAGTACTTC. Amino acids: CASTRWDGETQYF.

As concerns this clonotype: The junction differs from germline at one of its ends, possibly a read error. The rearrangement uses TRBV6-6 and TRBJ2-5, with a tentative D call TRBD2 (6 bases). TRBJ2-7 matches the DNA end more closely, so the J call is doubtful. The CDR3 is 16 amino acids. Germline V CDR1 and CDR2: MNHNY, SVGAGI (reference sequence). CDR3 sequence: CAGSGGWGRQVGEQYF. DNA of the CDR3: TGTGCCGGCAGTGGGGGTTGGGGGAGGCAAGTCGGCGAGCAGTACTTC.

This clonotype was picked up many times. The chain carries TRBV28 and TRBJ2-6; a weak D match, TRBD2 (5 bases). The CDR3 has 16 residues. The V gene's germline CDR1 is MDHEN and CDR2 SYDVKM. Trimming pared 3 bases from V and 2 bases from J, leaving 11 bases between. CDR3 sequence: CASSFDGGTGANVLTF. The DNA for the CDR3 is TGTGCCAGCAGTTTTGACGGAGGAACTGGGGCCAACGTCCTGACTTTC.

V usage is TRBV4-3 and J usage is TRBJ2-7, with 14 nucleotides matching TRBD2. Judging by the DNA end, TRBJ2-5 fits better; the J call may be wrong. The CDR3 is 17 residues long. From germline, CDR1 is LGHNA and CDR2 YSLEER. CDR3 sequence: CASSQGRLAGGGETQYF. The CDR3, as DNA: TGCGCCAGCAGCCAAGGTCGACTAGCGGGAGGGGGGGAGACCCAGTACTTC.

This clonotype was detected only a few times. CDR3 coding DNA: TGCGCCAGCAGCTTGGCCCACCCGGGGGAGACCCAGTACTTC. Translation: CASSLAHPGETQYF. J is TRBJ2-5 and V is TRBV5-1; a weak D match, TRBD2 (5 bases). Germline V gene sequence: CDR1 SGHRS, CDR2 YFSETQ. The germline V and J ends were trimmed by 0 bases and 5 bases, with 11 bases remaining between them. The CDR3 has 14 residues.

The chain joins TRBV30 to TRBJ1-6; no clear D gene. The V gene lost 4 bases and the J gene lost 7 bases, with 8 bases spanning the gap. Germline CDR1 is GTSNPN and CDR2 is SVGIG (reference sequence). The CDR3 runs to 12 residues. CDR3 sequence (DNA): TGTGCCTGGAATTTCTACAATTCACCCCTCCACTTT. It codes for CAWNFYNSPLHF.

This clonotype has a count of ten or more. This rearrangement joins TRBV7-2 to TRBJ2-1; D is perhaps TRBD2 (6 bases). V shed 7 bases and J shed 7 bases, with 20 bases lying between them. Per germline, CDR1 SGHTA and CDR2 FQGNSA. The CDR3 runs to 15 residues. The CDR3 reads CASTPPGAEGNEQFF. The CDR3 DNA sequence: TGTGCCAGCACCCCTCCCGGGGCGGAGGGGAATGAGCAGTTCTTC.

This clonotype was observed a single time. The CDR3 DNA sequence: TGTGCCAGCAGACCTACTAGCGGGAGGCGCTCCTACGAGCAGTACTTC. This translates into CASRPTSGRRSYEQYF. This chain links TRBV28 with TRBJ2-7; 12 bases match TRBD2. The V and J ends lost 6 bases and 0 bases, in that order; junction bases with no gene match: 6. The CDR3 totals 16 residues. Germline V gene sequence: CDR1 MDHEN, CDR2 SYDVKM.

The chain is built from TRBV5-8 and TRBJ2-7; the D gene is possibly TRBD2 (6 bases). V lost 4 bases and J lost 3, with 14 bases in between. The germline V gene has CDR1 SGHTS and CDR2 YDEGEE. CDR3 length: 14 amino acids. The CDR3 reads CASSPGLVFYEQYF. For the CDR3, the DNA is TGTGCCAGCAGCCCGGGACTCGTCTTCTACGAGCAGTACTTC.

Only a few counts were recorded for this clonotype. J is TRBJ2-3 and V is TRBV29-1; TRBD1 matches 9 bases. Trimming took 3 bases from V and 4 from J; bases not matched to a gene: 2. Germline V gene lookup returns CDR1 SQVTM and CDR2 ANQGSEA. The CDR3 has 13 amino acids. CDR3 DNA: TGCAGCGTTGAGGGACAGGGTTCAGATACGCAGTATTTT. Translating it yields CSVEGQGSDTQYF.

The chain recombines TRBV6-1 with TRBJ2-5; TRBD2 is a possible D gene (7 bases). V lost 3 bases and J 11 bases, leaving 16 bases between the germline ends. This CDR3 has 13 residues. Germline V gene lookup returns CDR1 MNHNS and CDR2 SASEGT. CDR3 loop: CASSDGGAGEQYF. As DNA, the CDR3 is TGTGCCAGCAGTGATGGGGGGGCAGGGGAGCAGTACTTC.

The chain joins TRBV6-4 to TRBJ1-1, with a weak D call TRBD1 (6 bases). This CDR3 region has 13 residues. Trimming took off 4 bases at V and 4 bases at J, with 10 bases between the two ends. Germline CDR1 reads MRHNA; CDR2 reads SNTAGT. This CDR3 reads CASSATGFTEAFF. CDR3 sequence (DNA): TGTGCCAGCAGTGCTACAGGGTTCACTGAAGCTTTCTTT.

J is TRBJ2-7 and V is TRBV6-5; tentatively, D is TRBD1 or TRBD2 (5 bases each). The CDR3 totals 13 residues. Trimming took 7 bases from V and 3 from J, leaving 13 bases between them. Germline CDR1 and CDR2: MNHEY and SVGAGI. The CDR3 is CASKPGRGYEQYF. The CDR3 coding sequence is TGTGCCAGCAAGCCGGGACGGGGCTACGAGCAGTACTTC.

The gene calls are TRBV24-1 and TRBJ2-1; TRBD2 might be the D (6 bases). This CDR3 is 14 amino acids long. Trimming removed 3 bases from V and 4 bases from J, with 9 bases in between. The germline CDR1 and CDR2 sequences are KGHDR and SFDVKD. CDR3 residues: CATSDAGPYNEQFF. Here the CDR3 DNA reads TGTGCCACCAGTGATGCGGGGCCTTACAATGAGCAGTTCTTC.

The V and J genes are TRBV5-1 and TRBJ2-7; 9 nucleotides agree with TRBD1. The CDR3 length is 14 residues. Germline lookup yields CDR1 SGHRS and CDR2 YFSETQ. With V trimmed by 0 bases and J by 5 bases, 3 bases remained unmatched. CDR3 amino acids: CASSLATGGHEQYF. Written as DNA, the CDR3 is TGCGCCAGCAGCTTGGCCACAGGGGGCCACGAGCAGTACTTC.

This sequence joins TRBV7-2 and TRBJ2-1; the D gene could be TRBD1 or TRBD2 (5 bases each). The CDR3 contains 18 residues. Deletions cut 1 base from V and 4 bases from J, with 20 bases between. Per the germline V gene, CDR1 is SGHTA and CDR2 is FQGNSA. The CDR3 is CASSLDVGTPLLYNEQFF. CDR3 DNA: TGTGCCAGCAGCTTAGATGTGGGGACCCCACTACTATACAATGAGCAGTTCTTC.

Of note for this clonotype: At one of its ends the junction is not consistent with the germline gene, which may arise from a read error. This chain joins TRBV27 and TRBJ2-3, with TRBD2 identical over 8 bases. This CDR3 spans 14 amino acids. Germline CDR1 is MNHEY and CDR2 is SMNVEV (reference sequence). The CDR3 sequence is CASSRTSLINVEYF. The CDR3 bases are TGCGCCAGCAGTCGGACTAGCTTGATCAATGTGGAGTATTTT.

This clonotype came up a few times. This chain joins TRBV11-2 and TRBJ2-5; 7 bases map to TRBD2. The V gene's germline CDR1 is SGHAT and CDR2 FQNNGV. The J segment lost 1 base and the V segment lost 4 bases, leaving 9 bases of the junction unmatched. There are 16 residues in the CDR3. This CDR3 reads CASSSRSAGFQETQYF. The CDR3 DNA reads TGTGCCAGCAGCTCCCGTTCAGCGGGGTTCCAAGAGACCCAGTACTTC.

The CDR3 here is CSVEMGTQQETQYF. In DNA form, the CDR3 reads TGCAGCGTTGAAATGGGGACACAGCAAGAGACCCAGTACTTC. V and J are TRBV29-1 and TRBJ2-5; a weak D match, TRBD1 (6 bases). Trimming cost V 2 bases and J 2 bases, with 12 bases left between them. This CDR3 region has 14 residues. Germline CDR1 reads SQVTM; CDR2 reads ANQGSEA.

The V and J genes are TRBV6-2 or TRBV6-3 and TRBJ1-5, with 10 bases identical to TRBD1. Germline CDR1 and CDR2: MNHEY and SVGEGT. CDR3 length equals 15 residues. The junction had 8 bases not matched to a gene; V was cut back by 6 bases and J by 6 bases. The CDR3 DNA is TGTGCCAGCAGCCCAGACAGGGGGCGTTTTCAGCCCCAGCATTTT. Encoded protein: CASSPDRGRFQPQHF.

The chain recombines TRBV13 with TRBJ2-3; D may be TRBD2 (7 bases). With 5 bases removed from V and 2 bases from J, the gap between germline ends came to 14 bases. Per the germline V gene, CDR1 is PRHDT and CDR2 is FYEKMQ (reference sequence). This CDR3 comprises 15 residues. The CDR3 here is CASSRRGAPTDTQYF. The CDR3 DNA reads as TGTGCCAGCAGCCGACGGGGGGCCCCCACAGATACGCAGTATTTT.

As regards this clonotype: This may come from a read error, since a much larger clone is one base off. The chain joins TRBV27 to TRBJ2-5; TRBD1 or TRBD2 may be the D gene (5 bases each). The J call may be mistaken, given a closer DNA end match to TRBJ2-7. Germline V gene sequence: CDR1 MNHEY, CDR2 SMNVEV (reference sequence). The CDR3 runs to 17 residues. CDR3 sequence reads: CASSSAPGLKGRHEQYF. The CDR3 nucleotides are TGTGCCAGCAGTTCCGCTCCGGGGTTAAAGGGGCGTCACGAGCAGTACTTC.

The chain is built from TRBV3-1 and TRBJ1-2; D gene ambiguous. Germline loops: CDR1 LGHDT, CDR2 YNNKEL (reference sequence). V lost 4 bases, J lost 5 bases, and 14 bases lay in between. The CDR3 sequence is 14 residues long. In DNA, the CDR3 is TGTGCCAGCAGCCTAAAGGGAACCGTGTATGGCTACACCTTC. Its translation: CASSLKGTVYGYTF.

The chain couples TRBV7-6 to TRBJ2-7; weak D call: TRBD2 (5 bases). The V and J ends lost 5 bases and 0 bases respectively, with 11 bases between them. The germline CDR1 and CDR2 sequences are SGHVS and FNYEAQ. This CDR3 has 14 residues. For the CDR3, the DNA is TGTGCCAGCAGCCCCAACGCGGGCTCCTACGAGCAGTACTTC. This sequence encodes CASSPNAGSYEQYF.